A single sample gave rise to the 23 T cell receptor beta chains below, sequenced in a study of cytomegalovirus exposure and HLA in healthy donors. With 60 Vbeta and 13 Jbeta primers, the PCR was carried out. The table came from immunoSEQ multiplex PCR; TCRdb's copy has only in-frame clones and leaves some out. The sample lists 100,000 to 150,000 clones; 80% were seen once. The sequencing sample was made of PBMCs. These TCRs come from a female donor in good health and CMV-seronegative.

V and J are TRBV4-1 and TRBJ2-2; 10 nucleotides align to TRBD2. From germline, CDR1 is MGHRA and CDR2 YSYEKL. This CDR3 spans 16 amino acids. Germline trimming cut 8 bases from V and 6 bases from J; bases unmatched to any gene: 12. CDR3 loop: CASGTLAGEKAGELFF. CDR3 in DNA: TGCGCCAGCGGAACCCTAGCGGGAGAGAAGGCCGGGGAGCTGTTTTTT.

The rearrangement joins TRBV7-3 to TRBJ2-3; TRBD1 might be the D (5 bases). Germline CDR1 reads SGHTA; CDR2 reads FQGTGA. The CDR3 covers 14 residues. V gave up 5 bases and J gave up 4 bases, with 13 bases separating them. In nucleotides, the CDR3 is TGTGCCAGCAGCCCAATGGGGCCTGCAGATACGCAGTATTTT. This encodes CASSPMGPADTQYF.

The rearrangement uses TRBV9 and TRBJ1-2; weak D call: TRBD1 (6 bases). Germline V gene lookup returns CDR1 SGDLS and CDR2 YYNGEE. CDR3 length equals 13 residues. V dropped 2 bases and J dropped 5 bases, with 10 bases sitting between them. For the CDR3, the DNA is TGTGCCAGCAGCGTCACAGGGCTTTATGGCTACACCTTC. Its protein product is CASSVTGLYGYTF.

The V and J genes are TRBV2 and TRBJ2-7, with D possibly being TRBD1 (5 bases). Germline assignment: CDR1 SNHLY and CDR2 FYNNEI. V was trimmed by 8 bases and J by 1 base, leaving 15 bases between them. The CDR3 contains 14 residues. For the CDR3, the DNA is TGTGCCAGCGATACGCAGGGATCGTCCTACGAGCAGTACTTC. Translation: CASDTQGSSYEQYF.

The CDR3 DNA follows: TGTGCCAGCAGTGAGGGCGTTGCATCCTACAATGAGCAGTTCTTC. Amino acids: CASSEGVASYNEQFF. The chain links TRBV2 to TRBJ2-1, with D hard to call. The CDR3 extends over 15 amino acids. V was cut by 3 bases and J by 1 base, with 10 bases left in between. CDR1 and CDR2 (germline): SNHLY, FYNNEI.

The chain combines TRBV27 with TRBJ1-6, with a possible D match to TRBD1 (6 bases). V was shortened by 7 bases and J by 7 bases, with 17 bases between the two germline ends. Germline CDR1 is MNHEY and CDR2 is SMNVEV (reference sequence). The CDR3 has 15 amino acids. Written as DNA, the CDR3 is TGTGCCAGCACCTTAGGGGGGGGACTAAATTCACCCCTCCACTTT. Amino acids: CASTLGGGLNSPLHF.

The chain carries TRBV18 and TRBJ2-1, with D hard to call. From germline, CDR1 is KGHSH and CDR2 LQKENI. The CDR3 has 14 amino acids. Trimming stripped 2 bases from V and 4 bases from J, with 9 bases between. The CDR3 loop is CASSPSGQYNEQFF. DNA for the CDR3: TGTGCCAGCTCACCATCAGGTCAATACAATGAGCAGTTCTTC.

The chain employs TRBV7-9 and TRBJ1-5, with D maybe TRBD1 (6 bases). The germline V and J ends were trimmed by 6 bases and 3 bases, with 9 bases remaining between them. Per germline, CDR1 SEHNR and CDR2 FQNEAQ (reference sequence). The CDR3 loop spans 13 amino acids. CDR3 residues: CASRDSPNQPQHF. The DNA of the CDR3 is TGTGCCAGCAGGGACAGTCCCAATCAGCCCCAGCATTTT.

This clone was seen only a few times. V usage is TRBV10-1 and J usage is TRBJ2-1; D is possibly TRBD2 (5 bases). Germline V gene lookup returns CDR1 WNHNN and CDR2 SYGVQD (reference sequence). Trimming removed 4 bases at V and 5 bases at J, with 18 bases between. The CDR3 loop spans 16 amino acids. The CDR3 DNA sequence: TGCGCCAGCAGTGTATCCTCGAACCCCGGGGACAATGAGCAGTTCTTC. This encodes CASSVSSNPGDNEQFF.

V and J are TRBV2 and TRBJ2-1; D perhaps matches TRBD2 (7 bases). Germline CDR1 is SNHLY and CDR2 is FYNNEI. This CDR3 contains 15 residues. The germline V and J ends were trimmed by 7 bases and 10 bases, with 23 bases remaining between them. The CDR3 region is CASMGEGGGPSEQFF. CDR3 coding DNA: TGTGCCAGCATGGGGGAAGGGGGGGGCCCCTCCGAGCAGTTCTTC.

V gene TRBV19 combines with J gene TRBJ1-2; the D is unclear. V was cut by 3 bases and J by 0 bases, with 8 bases left in between. The CDR3 runs to 14 residues. Germline CDR1 LNHDA, CDR2 SQIVND (reference sequence). The CDR3 DNA reads as TGTGCCAGTAGTATTTCGGTGCCTAACTATGGCTACACCTTC. Its translation is CASSISVPNYGYTF.

The chain carries TRBV9 and TRBJ2-7; 8 bases agree with TRBD1. V lost 0 bases to trimming and J lost 1 base; unmatched junction nucleotides: 3. CDR1 SGDLS and CDR2 YYNGEE come from the germline V gene. The CDR3 totals 15 residues. This CDR3 is CASSVGQGASYEQYF. CDR3 sequence (DNA): TGTGCCAGCAGCGTAGGTCAGGGGGCATCCTACGAGCAGTACTTC.

The V call is TRBV18, the J call TRBJ1-5, with a weak D call TRBD1 (5 bases). Germline CDR1 reads KGHSH; CDR2 reads LQKENI. Trimming removed 2 bases at V and 7 bases at J, with 12 bases between. The CDR3 consists of 14 residues. CDR3 sequence reads: CASSPSGGGQPQHF. Here the CDR3 DNA reads TGTGCCAGCTCACCAAGCGGGGGAGGGCAGCCCCAGCATTTT.

The rearrangement links TRBV4-1 to TRBJ2-5; tentatively, D is TRBD2 (6 bases). V dropped 4 bases and J dropped 7 bases, with 19 bases sitting between them. From germline, CDR1 is MGHRA and CDR2 YSYEKL. This CDR3 contains 15 residues. The CDR3 coding sequence is TGCGCCAGCAGCCGAGATAGCGGCGGGGCTTGGACCCAGTACTTC. The encoded protein is CASSRDSGGAWTQYF.

This clone was recorded a few times. The J gene is TRBJ1-6, the V gene TRBV7-9; the D gene is possibly TRBD1 (5 bases). The CDR3 has 14 amino acids. Germline CDR1 reads SEHNR; CDR2 reads FQNEAQ (reference sequence). Between the trimmed V and J ends, which lost 1 base and 9 bases, there was a span of 10 bases. CDR3 sequence: CASSLEGESSPLHF. Here the CDR3 DNA reads TGTGCCAGCAGCTTAGAAGGGGAAAGTTCACCCCTCCACTTT.

This clone appeared a single time. The chain couples TRBV30 to TRBJ2-7; D possibly corresponds to TRBD2 (7 bases). This CDR3 has 14 residues. Germline values: CDR1 GTSNPN, CDR2 SVGIG (reference sequence). Trimming pared 3 bases from V and 7 bases from J, leaving 19 bases between. The DNA for the CDR3 is TGTGCCTGGAGCGGGGGGAGGGGGAATCGGGAGCAGTACTTC. Protein sequence: CAWSGGRGNREQYF.

The V gene is TRBV2, the J gene TRBJ1-5, with TRBD1 matching over 12 bases. V trimming: 6 bases; J trimming: 7 bases; junction bases outside the gene matches: 10. CDR1 and CDR2 (germline): SNHLY, FYNNEI. The CDR3 loop spans 16 amino acids. Here the CDR3 reads CASRPRDRGLAQPQHF. The CDR3 nucleotides are TGTGCCAGCAGACCCCGGGACAGGGGGCTGGCACAGCCCCAGCATTTT.

The chain carries TRBV6-1 and TRBJ1-4; no clear D gene. Trimming cost V 3 bases and J 3 bases, with 17 bases left between them. The CDR3 is 17 residues long. The germline V gene has CDR1 MNHNS and CDR2 SASEGT. CDR3 nucleotides: TGTGCCAGCAGTGACTGGTCAGGCCCTCCGGCTAATGAAAAACTGTTTTTT. It is translated as CASSDWSGPPANEKLFF.

The chain combines TRBV5-4 with TRBJ2-1; 8 positions match TRBD2. The CDR3 totals 16 residues. In germline, CDR1 is SGHNT, CDR2 YYREEE (reference sequence). The trim removed 6 bases at V and 1 base at J, leaving 9 bases unmatched. CDR3 region: CASTRLAIGSYNEQFF. Here the CDR3 DNA reads TGTGCCAGCACCCGACTAGCGATCGGTTCCTACAATGAGCAGTTCTTC.

The rearrangement joins TRBV19 to TRBJ1-1; D gene ambiguous. The length of the CDR3 is 13 residues. Germline-derived CDR1 and CDR2 are LNHDA and SQIVND (reference sequence). Trimming stripped 6 bases from V and 1 base from J, with 9 bases between. In DNA, the CDR3 is TGTGCCAGTAGGTCCCGTCGGAACACTGAAGCTTTCTTT. Its translation: CASRSRRNTEAFF.

The chain combines TRBV5-1 with TRBJ1-5, with D possibly TRBD1 on 5 matching bases. With 1 base removed from V and 4 bases from J, the gap between germline ends came to 9 bases. CDR1 is SGHRS and CDR2 is YFSETQ in the germline V gene. The CDR3 spans 14 residues. The CDR3 is CASSLSGLNQPQHF. CDR3 nucleotides: TGCGCCAGCAGCTTGTCAGGGTTGAATCAGCCCCAGCATTTT.

In its sample, this clone was seen once. The chain recombines TRBV10-3 with TRBJ1-2; a possible D gene is TRBD1 (5 bases). V shed 4 bases and J shed 7 bases, with 13 bases lying between them. Looked up from germline, CDR1 is ENHRY and CDR2 is SYGVKD. The CDR3 is made up of 13 amino acids. CDR3 coding DNA: TGTGCCATCAGTGTCAGGGAATCAGGTGGCTACACCTTC. Its translation: CAISVRESGGYTF.

A word on this clone: One junction end does not reproduce the germline sequence, and a read error may be involved. The chain links TRBV7-9 to TRBJ2-7; perhaps TRBD2 as D (6 bases). The CDR3 loop spans 15 amino acids. Per the germline V gene, CDR1 is SEHNR and CDR2 is FQNEAQ (reference sequence). In DNA form, the CDR3 reads TGTTCCAGCAGCTCCGATAGGCGCGGGGCTTACGAGCAGTACTTC. This encodes CSSSSDRRGAYEQYF.